This T cell receptor beta chain was recovered during a study of vaccination and CD4 T cells after COVID-19 (dated by TCRdb to between 2022 and 2023). Notes on the research overall: Every convalescent patient had a positive nasal swab PCR test for SARS-CoV-2, with mild disease in 8 to 10 patients and severe disease in one. Post-vaccine blood samples were obtained a median of around 74 days after the second vaccine dose, with a range of roughly 12 to 250 days. Control cultures used a CEFX viral epitope pool as positive control, an HIV-1 Nef peptide pool as negative control, or no peptide. Six males and four females were included in the convalescent cohort, with two Hispanic individuals, seven Caucasians, two Asians and one multiracial person represented. Post-COVID blood samples from convalescent patients were collected a median of 101 days after diagnosis, with a range of roughly 35 to 161 days. In over 8 COVID-19 convalescent patients and a few infection-naive healthy vaccine recipients, researchers compared the spike-specific CD4+ TCR repertoire from before mRNA vaccination with the repertoire from after. For stimulating the cultures, overlapping spike peptide pools were used, derived from SARS-CoV-2 as well as from the common cold coronaviruses HCoV-NL63, HCoV-OC43 and HCoV-229E. Two doses of either the Pfizer-BioNTech BNT162b2 vaccine (n=8) or the Moderna mRNA-1273 vaccine (n=2) were administered to participants. Overall results and qualifications from the work: Although the median number of SARS-CoV-2-reactive clonotypes went up from 21 after infection to 38 after vaccination, the increase was not significant. Relatively few convalescent patients were included in the study, and early timepoints after natural infection were not analyzed. Nearly all vaccine-specific clones in convalescent patients (304 of 307) were mono-reactive for SARS-CoV-2 spike rather than cross-reactive with common cold coronaviruses. In convalescent patients, a median about 90% of post-vaccine SARS-CoV-2-reactive clones were detected only after vaccination, and vaccine-specific priming was suggested by this finding.

On this clonotype: What this receptor recognizes is not known. Base quality data are lacking; no much larger clone is found one base away.

According to the germline V gene, CDR1 reads MNHEY and CDR2 reads SVGAGI. Between the V and J ends, shortened by 2 bases and 4 bases respectively, the junction contains 11 bases. From the cysteine up to the phenylalanine, the CDR3 has a length of 14 residues. Only the CDR3 part of the read is kept: 42 bases, read in frame from the first base. The library was obtained by PCR. TCR sequencing of DNA from cultured CD4+ T cells used the Oncomine TCR Beta short-read assay at the Johns Hopkins FTIC core. Genomic DNA was extracted from the cultured CD4+ T cells with the QIAamp micro DNA kit. Oncomine TCR Beta libraries made from cultured CD4+ T cells were pooled using unique dual indexes and sequenced on an Illumina iSeq 100. The study's own analysis went as follows. Non-productive sequences were filtered out, and CDR3s that did not start with C, did not end with F or W, or were shorter than 7 amino acids were discarded. The MANAFEST web application identified antigen-specific clonotypes by comparing peptide-stimulated wells against reference wells and other culture wells. An FDR below 0.05, an odds ratio above 5, and a productive frequency above 0.1% in at least two of three replicate wells were required for clones to be considered positive. Cross-reactive clonotypes were defined as significantly expanded in both SARS-CoV-2 spike wells and at least one common cold coronavirus spike condition. Using R version 3.6.1, CDR3 homology was evaluated through Levenshtein distances (stringdist) along with unrooted phylogenetic trees (ape). Starting from the raw public reads, TCRdb applied fastp trimming at Q25, assembled clones with MiXCR and retained in-frame beta chains. Each CDR3 protein appears once, grouped with its most common genes and DNA. The V and J calls were not made by the authors but by TCRdb's processing. The sample table contains around 18,000 distinct CDR3 sequences; only one count was recorded for 70% of them. Together, the top ten hold 15% to 20% of the sample.

The treatment or condition label of this sample denotes: roughly 11-day PBMC culture with coronavirus spike peptide pools or control peptides (ViraFEST assay). The study used the ViraFEST assay, which expanded antigen-specific T cells with peptide pools and then identified expanded clonotypes by TCR sequencing. Positive SARS-CoV-2 PCR tests in the convalescent patients dated from March to December 2020, before Alpha, Beta and Delta variants emerged in the United States. PBMCs were cultured at about 2 million per well in IMDM supplemented with about 5% human AB serum and approximately 10 IU/ml IL-2, with approximately 10 ug/ml peptide pools added. Half of the culture medium was replaced with fresh IL-2-containing medium on days 3 and 7. Once the cells had been in culture for around ten days, the EasySep CD4+ T cell isolation kit was used to isolate CD4+ T cells by negative selection. PBMCs were separated from whole blood using Ficoll-Paque Plus gradient centrifugation and then either used fresh or cryopreserved at -140C. In general, triplicate wells were set up for every culture condition.

The receptor was isolated from a human donor who had recovered from COVID-19. The sample consisted of CD4+ T cells from blood, cultured in vitro. Rearrangement joined TRBV6-5 to TRBJ2-5, with TRBD2 tentatively as D gene (5 bases match). At the DNA level, the sequence is TGTGCCAGCAGTTACGGTCTGAGCGGAGAGACCCAGTACTTC. The resulting protein is CASSYGLSGETQYF.